Listed below are T cell receptor beta chains from one sample, sequenced in a study of cytomegalovirus exposure and HLA in healthy donors. Assay: immunoSEQ multiplex PCR; the TCRdb copy retains only in-frame clones and omits some. The data show 170,000 or so clones, approximately 80% seen once. Sequencing was done on a sample of PBMCs. The receptors come from a woman aged 30 to 39 in good health and CMV-seronegative. Both conserved end residues are part of each CDR3. A D gene is named only where the DNA matches it firmly. Some rows mark clone size as missing; the rest say once, few, many or name a class of expanded clone.

v_gene,d_gene,j_gene,abundance,CDR3aa,CDR3nt
TRBV30,-,TRBJ2-7,-,CAWGETRGQYF,TGTGCCTGGGGGGAAACTCGGGGGCAGTACTTC
TRBV15,TRBD2,TRBJ2-1,-,CATSRDAGGYYNEQFF,TGTGCCACCAGCAGAGATGCGGGAGGGTACTACAATGAGCAGTTCTTC
TRBV7-9,-,TRBJ1-1,-,CASRKEGPNTEAFF,TGTGCCAGCAGGAAGGAGGGCCCGAACACTGAAGCTTTCTTT
TRBV7-2,TRBD2,TRBJ2-7,few,CASSLFARGSGGLDEQYF,TGTGCCAGCAGCTTATTCGCTCGGGGGTCGGGAGGTCTGGACGAGCAGTACTTC
TRBV19,-,TRBJ1-3,-,CASSIWVGTGNTIYF,TGTGCCAGTAGTATTTGGGTAGGGACAGGAAACACCATATATTTT
TRBV11-2,TRBD1,TRBJ2-7,-,CASSPSQGVSYEQYF,TGTGCCAGCAGCCCATCACAGGGGGTGTCCTACGAGCAGTACTTC
TRBV6-6,-,TRBJ1-1,-,CASSSSGFQNTEAFF,TGTGCCAGCAGTAGCTCAGGGTTTCAGAACACTGAAGCTTTCTTT
TRBV6-1,-,TRBJ1-3,-,CASNQGSGNTIYF,TGTGCCAGCAACCAGGGTTCGGGAAACACCATATATTTT
TRBV4-2,TRBD2,TRBJ2-2,-,CASSRAGEVNTGELFF,TGTGCCAGCAGCCGAGCGGGAGAGGTCAACACCGGGGAGCTGTTTTTT
TRBV28,-,TRBJ1-2,-,CASSPIGQYLYGYTF,TGTGCCAGCAGTCCCATCGGACAGTACCTCTATGGCTACACCTTC
TRBV19,-,TRBJ2-7,-,CASSINPGATYEQYF,TGTGCCAGTAGTATAAATCCGGGAGCTACCTACGAGCAGTACTTC
TRBV18,TRBD1,TRBJ1-4,-,CASSPTGTVDEKLFF,TGTGCCAGCTCACCAACCGGGACAGTGGATGAAAAACTGTTTTTT
TRBV7-3,-,TRBJ2-1,-,CASSPALGSREQFF,TGTGCCAGCAGCCCGGCGTTAGGCTCCAGGGAGCAGTTCTTC
TRBV28,-,TRBJ1-1,-,CASSLTFSGTEAFF,TGTGCCAGCAGTTTAACGTTCAGTGGCACTGAAGCTTTCTTT
TRBV6-4,TRBD1,TRBJ1-1,-,CASSEGTGIDTEAFF,TGTGCCAGCAGTGAAGGGACAGGGATAGACACTGAAGCTTTCTTT
TRBV6-1,-,TRBJ2-7,once,CASSARQDYEQYF,TGTGCCAGCAGTGCCCGACAGGACTACGAGCAGTACTTC
TRBV7-9,-,TRBJ2-7,once,CASSPTEHSNEQYF,TGTGCCAGCAGCCCTACCGAGCATTCGAACGAGCAGTACTTC
TRBV19,TRBD1,TRBJ2-7,-,CASSTGTGVSYEQYF,TGTGCCAGTAGCACCGGGACAGGGGTATCCTACGAGCAGTACTTC
TRBV13,TRBD2,TRBJ2-3,-,CASQLNPFLSGGAKLRNTQYF,TGTGCCAGCCAACTTAACCCCTTTTTAAGCGGGGGGGCCAAATTGAGGAATACGCAGTATTTT
TRBV7-8,TRBD2,TRBJ2-2,-,CASSLLAGGLFGELFF,TGTGCCAGCAGCTTACTGGCGGGGGGATTGTTCGGGGAGCTGTTTTTT
TRBV9,TRBD1,TRBJ1-1,-,CASSLHRGRVDTEAFF,TGTGCCAGCAGCCTCCACAGGGGGCGAGTTGACACTGAAGCTTTCTTT
TRBV30,-,TRBJ1-1,-,CAWGSAGVDTEAFF,TGTGCCTGGGGATCGGCGGGGGTGGACACTGAAGCTTTCTTT
TRBV4-3,-,TRBJ1-1,-,CASSHSTAFPNTEAFF,TGCGCCAGCAGCCACTCGACAGCCTTTCCGAACACTGAAGCTTTCTTT
TRBV7-9,TRBD2,TRBJ2-1,-,CASSLGLALDDEQFF,TGTGCCAGCAGCTTGGGACTAGCGTTAGACGATGAGCAGTTCTTC
TRBV27,-,TRBJ1-1,-,CASSFGSAGRGTEAFF,TGTGCCAGCAGTTTTGGCTCGGCAGGCCGGGGCACTGAAGCTTTCTTT
TRBV9,-,TRBJ2-1,many,CASSVDDTAGNNEQFF,TGTGCCAGCAGCGTAGACGACACCGCGGGGAACAATGAGCAGTTCTTC
TRBV7-9,TRBD1,TRBJ2-7,-,CASSLGDRAGVYEQYF,TGTGCCAGCAGCTTAGGGGACAGGGCCGGAGTCTACGAGCAGTACTTC
TRBV6-5,-,TRBJ1-3,-,CASSYQGISGNTIYF,TGTGCCAGCAGTTACCAGGGTATCTCTGGAAACACCATATATTTT
TRBV18,TRBD1,TRBJ1-1,many,CASSTNRGNTEAFF,TGTGCCAGCTCAACGAACAGGGGGAACACTGAAGCTTTCTTT
TRBV4-2,TRBD2,TRBJ2-5,-,CASSLTSGEFETQYF,TGTGCCAGCAGCCTCACTAGCGGGGAGTTCGAGACCCAGTACTTC
TRBV30,TRBD1,TRBJ2-7,-,CAWSARYRTGSHEQYF,TGTGCCTGGAGCGCTCGGTATCGGACAGGGAGCCACGAGCAGTACTTC
TRBV19,-,TRBJ2-7,-,CASSIGQGYEQYF,TGTGCCAGTAGTATTGGGCAGGGCTACGAGCAGTACTTC
TRBV6-1,-,TRBJ2-1,-,CASSLATYNEQFF,TGTGCCAGCAGTCTTGCGACTTACAATGAGCAGTTCTTC
TRBV28,TRBD1,TRBJ2-1,-,CASSSRQGWNEQFF,TGTGCCAGCAGTTCACGACAGGGGTGGAATGAGCAGTTCTTC
TRBV30,-,TRBJ2-2,-,CAWSGQYGGELFF,TGTGCCTGGAGTGGACAGTACGGCGGGGAGCTGTTTTTT
TRBV5-6,TRBD1,TRBJ2-7,-,CASSPGTGGPYEQYF,TGTGCCAGCAGCCCTGGGACAGGGGGCCCTTACGAGCAGTACTTC
TRBV5-4,-,TRBJ1-1,-,CASSFAVNTEAFF,TGTGCCAGCAGCTTTGCAGTGAACACTGAAGCTTTCTTT
TRBV6-4,-,TRBJ2-2,few,CASSSANTGELFF,TGTGCCAGCAGCTCCGCGAACACCGGGGAGCTGTTTTTT
TRBV7-9,TRBD2,TRBJ2-3,-,CASSLAISSGVSTDTQYF,TGTGCCAGCAGCTTAGCCATATCTAGCGGGGTAAGCACAGATACGCAGTATTTT
TRBV7-3,TRBD1,TRBJ2-1,-,CASSPLGTGVEEQFF,TGTGCCAGCAGCCCCCTCGGGACAGGGGTGGAGGAGCAGTTCTTC
TRBV4-1,-,TRBJ2-1,-,CASSQGLSLNEQFF,TGCGCCAGCAGCCAAGGGCTGTCCCTCAATGAGCAGTTCTTC
TRBV2,-,TRBJ2-4,-,CASTLAKNIQYF,TGTGCCAGCACATTAGCCAAAAACATTCAGTACTTC
TRBV7-2,-,TRBJ2-5,-,CASSSDRYQETQYF,TGTGCCAGCAGTTCCGACAGGTACCAAGAGACCCAGTACTTC
TRBV5-6,TRBD1,TRBJ2-7,-,CASSSGTGIYEQYF,TGTGCCAGCAGCTCCGGGACAGGCATCTACGAGCAGTACTTC
TRBV4-1,-,TRBJ2-7,-,CASSQDKGQYYEQYF,TGCGCCAGCAGCCAAGATAAGGGGCAGTACTACGAGCAGTACTTC
TRBV28,-,TRBJ1-1,-,CASPSPGTRAGANTEAFF,TGTGCCAGCCCGTCTCCGGGTACAAGGGCAGGGGCTAACACTGAAGCTTTCTTT
TRBV5-8,-,TRBJ1-5,-,CASSVEGGPQHF,TGTGCCAGCAGCGTGGAGGGAGGGCCCCAGCATTTT
TRBV28,TRBD2,TRBJ2-1,few,CASRGGLGLHEQFF,TGTGCCAGCAGAGGGGGACTAGGACTTCATGAGCAGTTCTTC
TRBV30,-,TRBJ1-3,-,CAWSLGGRFGNTIYF,TGTGCCTGGAGTTTGGGGGGGCGATTTGGAAACACCATATATTTT
TRBV19,TRBD1,TRBJ1-1,-,CASLGRGGRPATEAFF,TGTGCCAGTCTCGGGAGAGGGGGCCGTCCGGCGACTGAAGCTTTCTTT
TRBV18,-,TRBJ1-1,-,CASSPQDSLNTEAFF,TGTGCCAGCTCACCGCAGGACAGCCTGAACACTGAAGCTTTCTTT
TRBV6-5,-,TRBJ2-4,-,CASRKGVGQNIQYF,TGTGCCAGCAGGAAGGGTGTGGGGCAAAACATTCAGTACTTC
TRBV2,-,TRBJ1-2,-,CAWGGRAYYGYTF,TGTGCCTGGGGGGGCAGGGCATACTATGGCTACACCTTC